This T cell receptor (beta chain) originates from a study of control samples from healthy donors and cancer patients. Generated by immunoSEQ multiplex PCR, the TCRdb table keeps only in-frame clones and is missing some. The sample holds about 220,000 clones, 85% to 95% seen once. Germline lookup yields CDR1 MGHRA and CDR2 YSYEKL. This CDR3 is built from 15 residues. After removal of 4 bases from V and 3 bases from J, the junction contained 6 bases not matched to a gene. The receptor was derived from a man in his fifties in good health. The sequencing input was blood. The V call is TRBV4-1, the J call TRBJ2-5, with 9 bases lining up with TRBD2. The CDR3 loop reads CASSRETSGKETQYF. CDR3 DNA: TGCGCCAGCAGCCGAGAGACTAGCGGAAAAGAGACCCAGTACTTC.